A single sample is the source of the 11 T cell receptor beta chains below, sequenced in a study of OX40 agonist ivuxolimab in advanced cancers. Library preparation was by the immunoSEQ multiplex PCR assay. TCRdb re-hosts the immuneACCESS table, in-frame sequences only. Its copies lack some clones; in the studies checked, an unresolved V gene accounts for under half of them, and the cause for the rest is not known. Here the sample has tens of thousands of clones; about 89% occur a single time. The leading ten clones occupy roughly 1.9% of the sample. The input for sequencing was CD4+ or CD8+ T cells sorted from blood, taken in a trial of the OX40 agonist ivuxolimab. These receptors came from an adult with an advanced solid tumor such as melanoma, head and neck, liver or kidney cancer.

The rearrangement uses TRBV7-8 and TRBJ1-3; 8 nucleotides match TRBD1. This CDR3 has 16 amino acids. The J segment lost 2 bases and the V segment lost 2 bases, leaving 5 bases of the junction unmatched. Germline assignment: CDR1 SGHVS and CDR2 FQNEAQ. Here the CDR3 reads CASSLPDREAGNTIYF. The CDR3 DNA is TGTGCCAGCAGCTTACCGGACAGGGAGGCTGGAAACACCATATATTTT.

This clone was seen more than once but under ten times. The chain joins TRBV11-2 to TRBJ1-1; no reliable D call. The V gene's germline CDR1 is SGHAT and CDR2 FQNNGV. This CDR3 comprises 13 residues. Trimming shortened V by 6 bases and J by 8 bases, and 16 bases separated the two germline ends. CDR3 sequence: CASRMLGAEEAFF. CDR3 coding DNA: TGTGCCAGCAGGATGTTGGGCGCAGAAGAAGCTTTCTTT.

The rearrangement uses TRBV30 and TRBJ2-1; 9 nucleotides agree with TRBD2. J was trimmed by 4 bases and V by 2 bases; bases with no gene match: 9. This CDR3 is 16 amino acids long. Germline CDR1 is GTSNPN and CDR2 is SVGIG (reference sequence). The CDR3 region has the DNA TGTGCCTGGAGTAGGGGAGGGACTAGCCGTTACAATGAGCAGTTCTTC. It codes for CAWSRGGTSRYNEQFF.

The chain is built from TRBV4-2 and TRBJ2-7, with D possibly matching TRBD1 (6 bases). V dropped 0 bases and J dropped 2 bases, with 8 bases sitting between them. The CDR3 extends over 14 amino acids. CDR1 LGHNA and CDR2 YNFKEQ come from the germline V gene. CDR3 in amino acids: CASSQDRDTYEQYF. In nucleotides, the CDR3 is TGTGCCAGCAGCCAAGACCGGGACACCTACGAGCAGTACTTC.

The chain employs TRBV6-6 and TRBJ2-1, with 7 bases matching TRBD2. Germline V lookup: CDR1 MNHNY, CDR2 SVGAGI (reference sequence). The V and J ends lost 8 bases and 6 bases, in that order; junction bases with no gene match: 13. CDR3 size: 15 residues. The CDR3 is CASVGGTGRGNEQFF. In DNA, the CDR3 is TGTGCCAGCGTCGGGGGAACGGGGAGGGGCAATGAGCAGTTCTTC.

The sample holds one count of this clone. The genes are TRBV27 and TRBJ2-5, with D uncertain. The CDR3 length is 12 residues. CDR1 MNHEY and CDR2 SMNVEV come from the germline V gene (reference sequence). V lost 3 bases to trimming and J lost 5 bases, with 7 bases between them. CDR3 nucleotides: TGTGCCAGCAGTTTTTTCGGGGAGACCCAGTACTTC. Amino acid sequence: CASSFFGETQYF.

The genes are TRBV21-1 and TRBJ1-2; the table gives TRBD1 as D, unverified against the DNA. TRBV21-1 constitutes a pseudogene. There are 13 residues in the CDR3. For the CDR3, the DNA is TGTGCCAGCAGCACGGACAGGGTTTGGGGCTACACCTTC. It specifies CASSTDRVWGYTF.

V usage is TRBV2 and J usage is TRBJ1-6; unclear D gene. V gave up 1 base and J gave up 6 bases, with 7 bases separating them. Germline CDR1 and CDR2: SNHLY and FYNNEI. The CDR3 loop spans 14 amino acids. DNA for the CDR3: TGTGCCAGCAGTGAAGGCAGACTTAATTCACCCCTCCACTTT. It yields the protein CASSEGRLNSPLHF.

The rearrangement links TRBV11-2 to TRBJ1-1; D remains ambiguous. The CDR3 loop spans 13 amino acids. The V and J ends lost 6 bases and 0 bases respectively, with 8 bases between them. The V gene's germline CDR1 is SGHAT and CDR2 FQNNGV. CDR3 amino acids: CASRTSMNTEAFF. The DNA of the CDR3 is TGTGCCAGCAGAACCTCTATGAACACTGAAGCTTTCTTT.

The genes are TRBV7-9 and TRBJ1-1; perhaps TRBD1 as D (6 bases). The CDR3 contains 11 residues. From germline, CDR1 is SEHNR and CDR2 FQNEAQ (reference sequence). The V end was cut by 9 bases, the J end by 5 bases, with 10 bases between. The CDR3 sequence is CASGGATEAFF. The CDR3 DNA is TGTGCCAGTGGGGGGGCAACTGAAGCTTTCTTT.

The V gene is TRBV15, the J gene TRBJ1-2; tentatively, D is TRBD1 (5 bases). CDR1 and CDR2 (germline): LNHNV, YYDKDF (reference sequence). V gave up 0 bases and J gave up 4 bases, with 12 bases separating them. This CDR3 is built from 15 residues. The CDR3, as DNA: TGTGCCACCAGCAGAGAGGGACGCAGGACCTATGGCTACACCTTC. Translated, it gives CATSREGRRTYGYTF.